The entry below describes one T cell receptor (beta chain). What it binds is unknown. Germline assignment: CDR1 MGHDK and CDR2 SYGVNS. This CDR3 region has 11 residues. The ends were cut back, 2 bases at V and 7 bases at J, with 5 bases in the middle. By quantitative 5'-RACE with molecular barcodes, the TCR beta libraries were made. Via MiXCR, TCRdb re-called the 5' RACE reads, giving one row per CDR3 protein. Of 250,000 to 300,000 distinct CDR3 sequences listed, 15% to 20% are singletons. The entry originates in a study of CD8 T cells in ankylosing spondylitis. Findings and caveats of the study: Relatively rare in peripheral blood, disease-linked clones were also CD8+. There were earlier reports of some motif variants in reactive arthritis synovial fluid and blood.

Sequencing was performed on blood, either unsorted or a sorted T cell fraction (not recorded which). The V and J genes are TRBV25-1 and TRBJ1-1; D unclear. This receptor was identified in a male donor with ankylosing spondylitis or in good health (not recorded which). DNA of the CDR3: TGTGCCAGCAGTGAAGACGGTGAAGCTTTCTTT. Residues: CASSEDGEAFF.